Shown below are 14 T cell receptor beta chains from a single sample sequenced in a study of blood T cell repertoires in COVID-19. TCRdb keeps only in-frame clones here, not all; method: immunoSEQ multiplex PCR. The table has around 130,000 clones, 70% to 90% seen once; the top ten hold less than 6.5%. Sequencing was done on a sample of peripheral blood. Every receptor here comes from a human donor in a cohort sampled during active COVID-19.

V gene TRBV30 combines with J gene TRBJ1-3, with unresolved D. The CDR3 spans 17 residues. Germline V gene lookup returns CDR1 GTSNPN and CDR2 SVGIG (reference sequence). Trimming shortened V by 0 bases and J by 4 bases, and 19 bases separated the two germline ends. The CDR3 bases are TGTGCCTGGAGTGTACTCTCCCGGTCGTGGGCAGGAAACACCATATATTTT. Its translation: CAWSVLSRSWAGNTIYF.

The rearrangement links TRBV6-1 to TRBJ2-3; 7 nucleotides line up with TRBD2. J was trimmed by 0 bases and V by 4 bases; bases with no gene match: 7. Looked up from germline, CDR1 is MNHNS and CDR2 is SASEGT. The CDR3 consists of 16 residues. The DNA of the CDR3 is TGTGCCAGCAGTGGGGTTGGGAGGGCTAGCACAGATACGCAGTATTTT. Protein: CASSGVGRASTDTQYF.

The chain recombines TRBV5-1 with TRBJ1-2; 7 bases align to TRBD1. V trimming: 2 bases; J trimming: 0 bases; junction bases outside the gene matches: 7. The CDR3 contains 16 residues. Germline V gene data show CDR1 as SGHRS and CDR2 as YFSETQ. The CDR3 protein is CASSFRDSVANYGYTF. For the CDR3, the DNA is TGCGCCAGCAGCTTTCGGGACAGCGTGGCTAACTATGGCTACACCTTC.

CDR3 sequence: CASSYSMRGQGTDTQYF. CDR3 DNA sequence: TGTGCCAGCAGTTACTCTATGCGGGGGCAGGGCACAGATACGCAGTATTTT. This rearrangement joins TRBV6-2 or TRBV6-3 to TRBJ2-3; a possible D gene is TRBD2 (7 bases). CDR1 is MNHEY, CDR2 SVGEGT, per germline. This CDR3 region has 17 residues. V lost 0 bases and J lost 1, with 14 bases in between.

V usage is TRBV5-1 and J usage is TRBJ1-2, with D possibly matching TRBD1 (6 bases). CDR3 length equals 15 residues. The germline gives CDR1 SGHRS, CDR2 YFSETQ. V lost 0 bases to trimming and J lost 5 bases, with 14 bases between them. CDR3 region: CASSLVSGADYGYTF. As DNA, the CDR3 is TGCGCCAGCAGCTTGGTCTCAGGGGCGGATTATGGCTACACCTTC.

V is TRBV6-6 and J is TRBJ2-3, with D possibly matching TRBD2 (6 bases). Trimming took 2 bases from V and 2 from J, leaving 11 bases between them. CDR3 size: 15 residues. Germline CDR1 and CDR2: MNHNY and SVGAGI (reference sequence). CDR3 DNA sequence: TGTGCCAGCAGTTACCAGGGACTCCACACAGATACGCAGTATTTT. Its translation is CASSYQGLHTDTQYF.

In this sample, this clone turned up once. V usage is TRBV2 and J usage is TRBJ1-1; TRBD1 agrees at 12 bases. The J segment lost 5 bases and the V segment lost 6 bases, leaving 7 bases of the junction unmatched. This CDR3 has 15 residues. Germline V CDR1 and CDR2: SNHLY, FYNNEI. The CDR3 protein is CASRNPGQGATEAFF. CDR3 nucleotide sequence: TGTGCCAGCAGAAACCCGGGACAGGGGGCAACTGAAGCTTTCTTT.

Written as DNA, the CDR3 is TGTGCCAGCAGTGGACAGCCCTCTCCGCCCCAGCATTTT. It yields the protein CASSGQPSPPQHF. The rearrangement links TRBV12-3 or TRBV12-4 to TRBJ1-5; D might be TRBD1 (6 bases). Trimming pared 5 bases from V and 9 bases from J, leaving 14 bases between. The CDR3 totals 13 residues.

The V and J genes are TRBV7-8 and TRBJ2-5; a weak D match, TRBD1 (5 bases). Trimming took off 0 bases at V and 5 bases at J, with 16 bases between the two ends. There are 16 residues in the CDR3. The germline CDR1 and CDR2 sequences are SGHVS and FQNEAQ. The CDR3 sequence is CASSLANSRVGETQYF. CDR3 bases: TGTGCCAGCAGCTTAGCGAATTCCAGGGTGGGGGAGACCCAGTACTTC.

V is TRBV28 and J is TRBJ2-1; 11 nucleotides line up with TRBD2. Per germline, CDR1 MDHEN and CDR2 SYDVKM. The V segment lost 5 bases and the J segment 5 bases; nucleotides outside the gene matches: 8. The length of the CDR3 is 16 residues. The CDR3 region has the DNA TGTGCCAGCAGTATGACGGGACTAGCGGTCGACAATGAGCAGTTCTTC. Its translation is CASSMTGLAVDNEQFF. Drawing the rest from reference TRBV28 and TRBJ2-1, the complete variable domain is DVKVTQSSRYLVKRTGEKVFLECVQDMDHENMFWYRQDPGLGLRLIYFSYDVKMKEKGDIPEGYSVSREKKERFSLILESASTNQTSMYLCASSMTGLAVDNEQFFGPGTRLTVL.

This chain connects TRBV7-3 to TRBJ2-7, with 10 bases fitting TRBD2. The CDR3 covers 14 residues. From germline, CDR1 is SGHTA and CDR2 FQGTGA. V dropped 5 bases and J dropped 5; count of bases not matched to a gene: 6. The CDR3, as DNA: TGTGCCAGCAGCCTTAGCGGGGGGTTCGACGAGCAGTACTTC. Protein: CASSLSGGFDEQYF.

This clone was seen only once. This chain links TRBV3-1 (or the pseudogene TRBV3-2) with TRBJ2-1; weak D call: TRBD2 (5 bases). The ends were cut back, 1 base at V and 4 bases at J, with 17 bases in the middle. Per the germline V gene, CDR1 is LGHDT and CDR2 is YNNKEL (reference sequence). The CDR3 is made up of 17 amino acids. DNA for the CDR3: TGTGCCAGCAGCCAAGCGGGATTCTTCGGGTGGTACAATGAGCAGTTCTTC. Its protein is CASSQAGFFGWYNEQFF.

Here the CDR3 DNA reads TGTGCCAGCAGTTTCATCCAGGGGGGACAGCCCCAGCATTTT. Translating it yields CASSFIQGGQPQHF. The chain couples TRBV28 to TRBJ1-5; 7 positions match TRBD1. V lost 3 bases, J lost 7 bases, and 6 bases stayed unmatched. The V gene's germline CDR1 is MDHEN and CDR2 SYDVKM. The CDR3 has 14 amino acids. The entire variable domain, with the rest obtained from reference TRBV28 and TRBJ1-5, is as follows: DVKVTQSSRYLVKRTGEKVFLECVQDMDHENMFWYRQDPGLGLRLIYFSYDVKMKEKGDIPEGYSVSREKKERFSLILESASTNQTSMYLCASSFIQGGQPQHFGDGTRLSIL.

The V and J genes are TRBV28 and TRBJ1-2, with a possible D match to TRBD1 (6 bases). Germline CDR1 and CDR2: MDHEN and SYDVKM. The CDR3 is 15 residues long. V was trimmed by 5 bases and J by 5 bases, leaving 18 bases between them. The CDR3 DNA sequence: TGTGCCAGCAGTCTCACCAGGGGTTTCGGGTATGGCTACACCTTC. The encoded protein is CASSLTRGFGYGYTF.